The 2 T cell receptor beta chains presented below share a single source sample, sequenced in a study of Ad26.COV2.S vaccination and SARS-CoV-2 variants (TCRdb year 2021). Library method: the immunoSEQ multiplex PCR assay. Not all clones reach the TCRdb copy of this immuneACCESS table, which keeps in-frame sequences only. Checked studies attribute under half of the gap to unresolved V genes and leave the rest unexplained. In this sample the table shows about 380,000 clones, 83% of which occur a single time. 7% to 9.5% of the sample goes to the ten largest clones. Reading the label with the study, this specimen's treatment or condition is: roughly 19 received Ad26.COV2.S at low or high dose, single or two shots; about 5 received placebo; per-sample allocation not given. Repertoires of vaccine and placebo recipients were sequenced from samples collected on day 63 after the first injection. Specimen: peripheral blood, collected in a trial of Ad26.COV2.S vaccine versus placebo. The receptors were sampled from a person between 18 and 65 years old who received the Ad26.COV2.S COVID-19 vaccine or a placebo.

The V and J genes are TRBV29-1 and TRBJ2-7; TRBD2 matches 14 bases. Losses at the gene ends were 4 bases for V and 6 bases for J; bases not matched to a gene: 5. Germline assignment: CDR1 SQVTM and CDR2 ANQGSEA. CDR3 length: 14 amino acids. CDR3: CSVVGTSGGSEQYF. The CDR3, as DNA: TGCAGCGTTGTAGGGACTAGCGGGGGCAGCGAGCAGTACTTC.

This clone appeared a few times. The chain joins TRBV2 to TRBJ2-1; D is undetermined. V was shortened by 10 bases and J by 0 bases, with 16 bases between the two germline ends. The germline gives CDR1 SNHLY, CDR2 FYNNEI. There are 15 residues in the CDR3. This CDR3 reads CATRRGGSSYNEQFF. The CDR3 coding sequence is TGTGCCACCAGACGTGGCGGAAGCTCCTACAATGAGCAGTTCTTC.